A single sample gave rise to the 21 T cell receptor beta chains below, sequenced in a study of blood T cell repertoires in COVID-19. Repertoires were generated with immunoSEQ multiplex PCR, while TCRdb's copy carries only in-frame clones and drops some. The sample lists about 380,000 clones, around 89% occurring once. The sequencing input was peripheral blood. The receptors here all came from a man aged 35 to 55 with acute or convalescent COVID-19.

This chain connects TRBV5-4 to TRBJ2-5, with TRBD2 identical over 11 bases. Per the germline V gene, CDR1 is SGHNT and CDR2 is YYREEE (reference sequence). The CDR3 covers 18 residues. V shed 0 bases, J shed 2 bases, and the junction held 9 bases outside the gene matches. The CDR3 coding sequence is TGTGCCAGCAGCTTGGGGATAACTAGCGGGAGTTCGCAAGAGACCCAGTACTTC. It is translated as CASSLGITSGSSQETQYF.

This chain links TRBV3-1 (or the pseudogene TRBV3-2) with TRBJ1-2, with TRBD1 identical over 8 bases. This CDR3 contains 14 residues. CDR1 and CDR2 (germline): LGHDT, YNNKEL (reference sequence). J gave up 7 bases and V 4 bases, and 8 bases lay outside the gene matches. The CDR3 is CASSRADRVGGYTF. In DNA form, the CDR3 reads TGTGCCAGCAGCCGGGCGGACAGGGTAGGTGGCTACACCTTC.

The rearrangement uses TRBV3-1 (or the pseudogene TRBV3-2) and TRBJ2-1; D remains unclear. The CDR3 sequence is 12 residues long. From germline, CDR1 is LGHDT and CDR2 YNNKEL (reference sequence). V was cut by 0 bases and J by 9 bases, with 6 bases left in between. CDR3 protein: CASSQDDSEQFF. The CDR3 coding sequence is TGTGCCAGCAGCCAAGATGATAGTGAGCAGTTCTTC.

The chain is built from TRBV5-4 and TRBJ2-1; 8 bases agree with TRBD2. Germline V CDR1 and CDR2: SGHNT, YYREEE (reference sequence). V dropped 3 bases and J dropped 4; count of bases not matched to a gene: 9. CDR3 length: 16 amino acids. DNA of the CDR3: TGTGCCAGCAGCTATATAGCGGGGAAACGGTACAATGAGCAGTTCTTC. Translating gives CASSYIAGKRYNEQFF.

The chain recombines TRBV3-1 (or the pseudogene TRBV3-2) with TRBJ2-7, with 8 nucleotides matching TRBD1. J was trimmed by 2 bases and V by 4 bases; bases with no gene match: 4. CDR3 length: 14 amino acids. Germline values: CDR1 LGHDT, CDR2 YNNKEL (reference sequence). As DNA, the CDR3 is TGTGCCAGCAGCCCCCCAGGGGGCCCCTACGAGCAGTACTTC. This gives the protein CASSPPGGPYEQYF.

This clone showed up just once. The rearrangement links TRBV7-9 to TRBJ1-1, with 8 bases lining up with TRBD1. This CDR3 is built from 16 residues. Trimming removed 0 bases from V and 2 bases from J; junction bases left unmatched: 5. CDR1 SEHNR and CDR2 FQNEAQ come from the germline V gene (reference sequence). As DNA, the CDR3 is TGTGCCAGCAGCTTAGCCCGGGACAGGCTTAACACTGAAGCTTTCTTT. It is translated as CASSLARDRLNTEAFF.

This clone came up a few times. The genes are TRBV19 and TRBJ1-6, with D unclear. Germline assignment: CDR1 LNHDA and CDR2 SQIVND (reference sequence). V lost 5 bases and J lost 16, with 18 bases in between. The CDR3 is 13 amino acids. CDR3 nucleotides: TGTGCCAGTAGTCTCCCCGGTCTGCAGGCTCTCCACTTT. This codes for CASSLPGLQALHF. Based on the CDR3 plus reference TRBV19 and TRBJ1-6, the full variable domain is DGGITQSPKYLFRKEGQNVTLSCEQNLNHDAMYWYRQDPGQGLRLIYYSQIVNDFQKGDIAEGYSVSREKKESFPLTVTSAQKNPTAFYLCASSLPGLQALHFGNGTRLTVT.

The chain joins TRBV7-9 to TRBJ2-3; 10 bases fit TRBD2. This CDR3 has 14 residues. Trimming cost V 5 bases and J 8 bases; bases outside gene matches: 7. Germline CDR1 reads SEHNR; CDR2 reads FQNEAQ (reference sequence). The CDR3 DNA reads as TGTGCCAGCAGCGGAGCGGGGGGGCCGGGTACGCAGTATTTT. It translates to CASSGAGGPGTQYF.

V usage is TRBV11-3 and J usage is TRBJ2-3, with 16 bases aligning to TRBD2. CDR3 length: 19 residues. The J segment lost 6 bases and the V segment lost 5 bases, leaving 14 bases of the junction unmatched. Germline lookup yields CDR1 SGHNT and CDR2 YENEEA. The CDR3 reads CASSPGLAGGPLYFDTQYF. CDR3 in DNA: TGTGCCAGCAGCCCGGGACTAGCGGGGGGGCCTTTGTACTTCGATACGCAGTATTTT.

The rearrangement joins TRBV7-2 to TRBJ2-3; D is ambiguous. Germline CDR1 is SGHTA and CDR2 is FQGNSA. Trimming cost V 5 bases and J 4 bases, with 13 bases left between them. CDR3 length: 14 residues. The CDR3 bases are TGTGCCAGCAGCCGCCCAGGTGGCGCAGATACGCAGTATTTT. This codes for CASSRPGGADTQYF.

The chain uses TRBV15 and TRBJ2-7; D not certain. Trimming cost V 1 base and J 6 bases, with 10 bases left between them. The CDR3 spans 13 residues. Germline CDR1 and CDR2: LNHNV and YYDKDF (reference sequence). This chain's CDR3 is CATSRGYSFEQYF. CDR3 coding DNA: TGTGCCACCAGCAGAGGGTACTCTTTCGAGCAGTACTTC.

The chain uses TRBV5-4 and TRBJ2-6; 8 nucleotides align to TRBD2. The CDR3 has 19 residues. With V trimmed by 4 bases and J by 2 bases, 14 bases remained unmatched. Germline lookup yields CDR1 SGHNT and CDR2 YYREEE (reference sequence). The CDR3 region has the DNA TGTGCCAGCAGCCCGGCAAGCGGGGGTTCTCCCCCTGGGGCCAACGTCCTGACTTTC. It yields the protein CASSPASGGSPPGANVLTF. The complete variable domain, with remaining parts taken from reference TRBV5-4 and TRBJ2-6, reads ETGVTQSPTHLIKTRGQQVTLRCSSQSGHNTVSWYQQALGQGPQFIFQYYREEENGRGNFPPRFSGLQFPNYSSELNVNALELDDSALYLCASSPASGGSPPGANVLTFGAGSRLTVL.

J is TRBJ2-7 and V is TRBV3-1 (or the pseudogene TRBV3-2); 7 bases align to TRBD2. V was clipped by 5 bases and J by 7 bases; unmatched bases: 5. Germline loops: CDR1 LGHDT, CDR2 YNNKEL (reference sequence). The CDR3 contains 12 residues. The CDR3, as DNA: TGTGCCAGCAGCGTGGGCGGGAGAGAGCAGTACTTC. Protein: CASSVGGREQYF.

This chain links TRBV3-1 (or the pseudogene TRBV3-2) with TRBJ1-2; 9 positions agree with TRBD1. The CDR3 length is 15 residues. The germline V gene has CDR1 LGHDT and CDR2 YNNKEL (reference sequence). V dropped 0 bases and J dropped 5; count of bases not matched to a gene: 4. CDR3 amino acids: CASSQDLGTGYGYTF. In DNA, the CDR3 is TGTGCCAGCAGCCAAGATCTCGGGACAGGGTATGGCTACACCTTC.

V is TRBV7-8 and J is TRBJ2-1, with 8 bases aligning to TRBD1. Germline V gives CDR1 SGHVS, CDR2 FQNEAQ. Trimming took 5 bases from V and 9 from J; bases not matched to a gene: 9. The CDR3 totals 14 residues. The CDR3: CASSQRTGRIEQFF. For the CDR3, the DNA is TGTGCCAGCAGCCAACGGACAGGGCGGATTGAGCAGTTCTTC.

A single count supports this clone. This chain links TRBV6-2 or TRBV6-3 with TRBJ1-6; TRBD1 is a possible D gene (5 bases). This CDR3 contains 17 residues. Germline CDR1 reads MNHEY; CDR2 reads SVGEGT. The germline V and J ends were trimmed by 6 bases and 9 bases, with 24 bases remaining between them. CDR3 region: CASSRRGQGFFGSPLHF. Written as DNA, the CDR3 is TGTGCCAGCAGCCGCCGTGGACAAGGCTTTTTTGGTTCACCCCTCCACTTT.

The chain employs TRBV7-8 and TRBJ1-1, with D possibly being TRBD1 (5 bases). The CDR3 sequence is 12 residues long. With 9 bases removed from V and 1 base from J, the gap between germline ends came to 9 bases. Germline V gene data show CDR1 as SGHVS and CDR2 as FQNEAQ. CDR3 sequence reads: CASYDRNTEAFF. The CDR3 DNA reads as TGTGCCAGTTACGACAGGAACACTGAAGCTTTCTTT.

The chain is built from TRBV5-5 and TRBJ1-1; 8 positions match TRBD1. This CDR3 contains 15 residues. Per germline, CDR1 SGHKS and CDR2 YYEKEE (reference sequence). Unmatched junction bases numbered 11, after V lost 5 bases and J lost 5 bases. The CDR3 DNA reads as TGTGCCAGCAGGAGCCTGACAGGGGACGGGACTGAAGCTTTCTTT. It encodes CASRSLTGDGTEAFF. The entire variable domain, with the rest obtained from reference TRBV5-5 and TRBJ1-1, is as follows: DAGVTQSPTHLIKTRGQQVTLRCSPISGHKSVSWYQQVLGQGPQFIFQYYEKEERGRGNFPDRFSARQFPNYSSELNVNALLLGDSALYLCASRSLTGDGTEAFFGQGTRLTVV.

The rearrangement joins TRBV11-2 to TRBJ2-7; possible D gene TRBD2, 6 bases. Between the trimmed V and J ends, which lost 1 base and 5 bases, there was a span of 18 bases. Germline V gene data show CDR1 as SGHAT and CDR2 as FQNNGV. The CDR3 runs to 16 residues. CDR3 nucleotide sequence: TGTGCCAGCAGCTTAGGGGCGGGGTCGGGGCGAGACGAGCAGTACTTC. Translated: CASSLGAGSGRDEQYF. The whole variable domain, remainder taken from reference TRBV11-2 and TRBJ2-7, is EAGVAQSPRYKIIEKRQSVAFWCNPISGHATLYWYQQILGQGPKLLIQFQNNGVVDDSQLPKDRFSAERLKGVDSTLKIQPAKLEDSAVYLCASSLGAGSGRDEQYFGPGTRLTVT.

V gene TRBV6-1 combines with J gene TRBJ1-5; 7 bases fit TRBD1. The V segment lost 3 bases and the J segment 3 bases; nucleotides outside the gene matches: 5. Germline assignment: CDR1 MNHNS and CDR2 SASEGT. The length of the CDR3 is 15 residues. The CDR3 coding sequence is TGTGCCAGCAGTGACAGGGACAGCTACAATCAGCCCCAGCATTTT. Its translation: CASSDRDSYNQPQHF.

V gene TRBV9 combines with J gene TRBJ1-1; a possible D gene is TRBD1 (6 bases). V gave up 4 bases and J gave up 6 bases, with 16 bases separating them. This CDR3 has 14 residues. Looked up from germline, CDR1 is SGDLS and CDR2 is YYNGEE. In nucleotides, the CDR3 is TGTGCCAGCAGCCCCCCGACAGGAGGTCCTGAAGCTTTCTTT. Protein product: CASSPPTGGPEAFF.